These 22 T cell receptor beta chains were sequenced from one sample in a study of CD8 T cells in Susac syndrome. Random hexamers primed reverse transcription of about 0.5 to 1 ug RNA. TCRdb re-called the immunoSEQ multiplex PCR reads through MiXCR, storing one row per CDR3 protein. The repertoire holds roughly 220,000 distinct CDR3 sequences, about 94% seen once, with about 0.14% in the top ten. What was sequenced was CD4+ T cells from PBMCs. These TCRs come from a human donor with Susac syndrome.

The V gene is TRBV20-1, the J gene TRBJ2-1; 9 bases are a match to TRBD1. J gave up 8 bases and V 4 bases, and 12 bases lay outside the gene matches. From germline, CDR1 is DFQATT and CDR2 SNEGSKA (reference sequence). CDR3 size: 15 residues. This CDR3 is CSANPGDRALHEQFF. CDR3 in DNA: TGCAGTGCTAACCCCGGGGACAGGGCCCTCCATGAGCAGTTCTTC.

V and J are TRBV27 and TRBJ2-2; 10 positions agree with TRBD1. Germline assignment: CDR1 MNHEY and CDR2 SMNVEV (reference sequence). Germline trimming cut 6 bases from V and 5 bases from J; bases unmatched to any gene: 9. The CDR3 loop spans 16 amino acids. Here the CDR3 DNA reads TGTGCCAGCAGCTTTTACGGGACAGGGGAAACCGGGGAGCTGTTTTTT. It translates to CASSFYGTGETGELFF.

The rearrangement uses TRBV20-1 and TRBJ1-2; perhaps TRBD1 as D (6 bases). The V and J ends lost 1 base and 7 bases respectively, with 22 bases between them. In germline, CDR1 is DFQATT, CDR2 SNEGSKA (reference sequence). The CDR3 consists of 16 residues. DNA of the CDR3: TGCAGTGCTAGAGTCACGGGGGGGCCCGAGTTGGGTGGCTACACCTTC. It codes for CSARVTGGPELGGYTF.

The gene calls are TRBV5-1 and TRBJ1-2; unclear D gene. The V and J ends lost 4 bases and 5 bases respectively, with 21 bases between them. This CDR3 has 16 residues. Germline V CDR1 and CDR2: SGHRS, YFSETQ. The CDR3 region is CASSPDGSLDFYGYTF. DNA for the CDR3: TGCGCCAGCAGCCCGGACGGATCCCTCGACTTTTATGGCTACACCTTC.

CDR3 coding DNA: TGTGCCAGCAGCTTAGCGGGGGGGGCTAGCACAGATACGCAGTATTTT. Translated: CASSLAGGASTDTQYF. The V gene is TRBV7-2, the J gene TRBJ2-3; a weak D match, TRBD2 (7 bases). Trimming took off 0 bases at V and 0 bases at J, with 10 bases between the two ends. The CDR3 contains 16 residues. CDR1 is SGHTA and CDR2 is FQGNSA in the germline V gene.

V and J are TRBV6-2 or TRBV6-3 and TRBJ2-7; D might be TRBD2 (6 bases). Germline CDR1 reads MNHEY; CDR2 reads SVGEGT. With 2 bases removed from V and 4 bases from J, the gap between germline ends came to 15 bases. The CDR3 sequence is 15 residues long. The CDR3 DNA follows: TGTGCCAGCAGTTACAACTCTGCGGGGTCGTACGAGCAGTACTTC. It yields the protein CASSYNSAGSYEQYF.

The V and J genes are TRBV7-8 and TRBJ1-2, with no clear D. With 2 bases removed from V and 6 bases from J, the gap between germline ends came to 7 bases. This CDR3 contains 12 residues. Per germline, CDR1 SGHVS and CDR2 FQNEAQ. CDR3 protein: CASSLNGNGYTF. The CDR3 nucleotides read TGTGCCAGCAGCTTAAACGGGAATGGCTACACCTTC.

This chain uses TRBV29-1 with TRBJ2-2; perhaps TRBD1 as D (6 bases). The CDR3 consists of 15 residues. With 7 bases removed from V and 0 bases from J, the gap between germline ends came to 15 bases. Per germline, CDR1 SQVTM and CDR2 ANQGSEA. CDR3: CSAKRQATNTGELFF. The DNA for the CDR3 is TGCAGCGCAAAAAGACAGGCCACGAACACCGGGGAGCTGTTTTTT.

The V and J genes are TRBV2 and TRBJ2-7; 7 bases are shared with TRBD1. The V gene end was trimmed by 2 bases and the J gene end by 6 bases; junction bases not matched to a gene: 10. CDR3 length equals 15 residues. Germline values: CDR1 SNHLY, CDR2 FYNNEI. The CDR3 nucleotides read TGTGCCAGCAGTGAATTTCGACAGGGACGTAGCGAGCAGTACTTC. Residues: CASSEFRQGRSEQYF.

This chain joins TRBV20-1 and TRBJ1-5; D gene unclear. Germline CDR1 is DFQATT and CDR2 is SNEGSKA (reference sequence). The CDR3 runs 13 residues. V was shortened by 6 bases and J by 5 bases, with 14 bases between the two germline ends. The CDR3, as DNA: TGCAGTGCCGGAGGTAAAGGGTATCAGCCCCAGCATTTT. The encoded protein is CSAGGKGYQPQHF.

The gene calls are TRBV6-6 and TRBJ2-7; TRBD1 matches 7 bases. With V trimmed by 2 bases and J by 4 bases, 2 bases remained unmatched. The CDR3 loop spans 13 amino acids. In germline, CDR1 is MNHNY, CDR2 SVGAGI (reference sequence). CDR3: CASSYDREYEQYF. CDR3 nucleotides: TGTGCCAGCAGTTACGACAGGGAATACGAGCAGTACTTC.

This sequence joins TRBV4-2 and TRBJ1-1; 7 nucleotides agree with TRBD1. The CDR3 covers 15 residues. Trimming cost V 1 base and J 11 bases; bases outside gene matches: 13. Germline loops: CDR1 LGHNA, CDR2 YNFKEQ. CDR3 protein: CASSQGRQGQSRAFF. DNA of the CDR3: TGTGCCAGCAGCCAAGGAAGACAGGGACAGTCCCGGGCTTTCTTT.

The genes are TRBV11-1 and TRBJ2-5, with 10 nucleotides matching TRBD2. The V gene end was trimmed by 7 bases and the J gene end by 2 bases; junction bases not matched to a gene: 1. Germline V gives CDR1 SGHAT, CDR2 FQDESV (reference sequence). The CDR3 length is 13 residues. CDR3 residues: CASNSGGQETQYF. The DNA of the CDR3 is TGTGCCAGCAATAGCGGGGGGCAAGAGACCCAGTACTTC.

The rearrangement joins TRBV28 to TRBJ2-4, with D perhaps matching TRBD2 (6 bases). Germline-derived CDR1 and CDR2 are MDHEN and SYDVKM. This CDR3 has 12 residues. Deletions cut 7 bases from V and 9 bases from J, with 13 bases between. CDR3 nucleotide sequence: TGTGCCAGCACCTCTCCGCGGGGCATTCAGTACTTC. It encodes CASTSPRGIQYF.

This clonotype is a singleton in its sample. The rearrangement links TRBV20-1 to TRBJ1-6, with D unresolved. Trimming removed 3 bases from V and 0 bases from J, with 9 bases in between. The V gene's germline CDR1 is DFQATT and CDR2 SNEGSKA (reference sequence). The CDR3 is made up of 15 amino acids. The CDR3 nucleotides read TGCAGTGCTAGCTCGACGAGCTCCTATAATTCACCCCTCCACTTT. Amino acids: CSASSTSSYNSPLHF.

This chain uses TRBV9 with TRBJ1-4, with no clear D. Trimming shortened V by 3 bases and J by 0 bases, and 9 bases separated the two germline ends. From germline, CDR1 is SGDLS and CDR2 YYNGEE. The CDR3 consists of 15 residues. CDR3 residues: CASSAMLATNEKLFF. In nucleotides, the CDR3 is TGTGCCAGCAGCGCGATGCTAGCAACTAATGAAAAACTGTTTTTT. The full variable domain, completed using reference TRBV9 and TRBJ1-4, is DSGVTQTPKHLITATGQRVTLRCSPRSGDLSVYWYQQSLDQGLQFLIQYYNGEERAKGNILERFSAQQFPDLHSELNLSSLELGDSALYFCASSAMLATNEKLFFGSGTQLSVL.

The CDR3 spells CSVVAAYGYTF. DNA for the CDR3: TGCAGCGTTGTCGCAGCCTATGGCTACACCTTC. The chain links TRBV29-1 to TRBJ1-2; D unresolved. Germline CDR1 SQVTM, CDR2 ANQGSEA. V lost 4 bases and J lost 4, with 7 bases in between. The CDR3 loop spans 11 amino acids. The full variable domain, with the rest looked up from reference TRBV29-1 and TRBJ1-2, is SAVISQKPSRDICQRGTSLTIQCQVDSQVTMMFWYRQQPGQSLTLIATANQGSEATYESGFVIDKFPISRPNLTFSTLTVSNMSPEDSSIYLCSVVAAYGYTFGSGTRLTVV.

The gene calls are TRBV2 and TRBJ2-4; D may be TRBD2 (6 bases). The V gene lost 4 bases and the J gene lost 6 bases, with 16 bases spanning the gap. Germline CDR1 reads SNHLY; CDR2 reads FYNNEI. This CDR3 contains 15 residues. CDR3 loop: CASSVPGRIGNIQYF. The DNA for the CDR3 is TGTGCCAGCAGTGTTCCGGGGAGGATCGGAAACATTCAGTACTTC. Using reference TRBV2 and TRBJ2-4 for the parts outside the CDR3, the full variable domain is EPEVTQTPSHQVTQMGQEVILRCVPISNHLYFYWYRQILGQKVEFLVSFYNNEISEKSEIFDDQFSVERPDGSNFTLKIRSTKLEDSAMYFCASSVPGRIGNIQYFGAGTRLSVL.

J is TRBJ1-1 and V is TRBV20-1; 8 bases fit TRBD1. The CDR3 sequence is 13 residues long. The V gene's germline CDR1 is DFQATT and CDR2 SNEGSKA (reference sequence). The V segment lost 6 bases and the J segment 3 bases; nucleotides outside the gene matches: 6. CDR3 coding DNA: TGCAGTGCCACGACAGGGGCGGACACTGAAGCTTTCTTT. Its translation: CSATTGADTEAFF.

This sequence joins TRBV11-2 and TRBJ2-3, with D perhaps matching TRBD1 (6 bases). Germline CDR1 is SGHAT and CDR2 is FQNNGV. This CDR3 has 15 amino acids. V was cut by 3 bases and J by 6 bases, with 16 bases left in between. CDR3 in DNA: TGTGCCAGCAGCTTCCCAAGACAGGAGCCTGATACGCAGTATTTT. Translation gives CASSFPRQEPDTQYF.

The genes are TRBV9 and TRBJ1-1; D is ambiguous. The V gene's germline CDR1 is SGDLS and CDR2 YYNGEE. This CDR3 region has 16 residues. V shed 3 bases and J shed 5 bases, with 20 bases lying between them. CDR3 DNA sequence: TGTGCCAGCAGCGGAACCGCCGGGAGCGAAGGGACTGAAGCTTTCTTT. This translates into CASSGTAGSEGTEAFF.

The chain carries TRBV30 and TRBJ1-2; D not resolved. This CDR3 is 14 amino acids long. V was shortened by 0 bases and J by 6 bases, with 14 bases between the two germline ends. Germline V CDR1 and CDR2: GTSNPN, SVGIG (reference sequence). CDR3 sequence (DNA): TGTGCCTGGAGTGTACGAGGGTTGAACCATGGCTACACCTTC. Its translation: CAWSVRGLNHGYTF.